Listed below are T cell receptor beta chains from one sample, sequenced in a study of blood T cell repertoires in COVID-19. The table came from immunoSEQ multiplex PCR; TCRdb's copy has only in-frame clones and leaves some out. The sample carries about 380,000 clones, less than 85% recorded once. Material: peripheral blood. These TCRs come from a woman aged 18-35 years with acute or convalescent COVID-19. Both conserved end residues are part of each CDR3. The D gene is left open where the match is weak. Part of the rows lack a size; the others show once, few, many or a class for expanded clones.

CDR3 DNA: TGTGCCAGCAGCTTACCGGGACTCGGGGAATTCTATGGCTACACCTTC
CDR3 protein: CASSLPGLGEFYGYTF
clone size: few
D gene: .
V gene: TRBV7-7
J gene: TRBJ1-2

CDR3 DNA: TGTGCCAGCAGTCAACAGGGAGACAGCTATGGCTACACCTTC
CDR3 protein: CASSQQGDSYGYTF
clone size: .
D gene: .
V gene: TRBV6-5
J gene: TRBJ1-2

CDR3 DNA: TGTGCCAGCACCCGCGGTAGCGGTGTACTCACAGATACGCAGTATTTT
CDR3 protein: CASTRGSGVLTDTQYF
clone size: .
D gene: .
V gene: TRBV2
J gene: TRBJ2-3

CDR3 DNA: TGTGCCAGCAGCTTAGATGGGGGGGACCAGCCCCAGCATTTT
CDR3 protein: CASSLDGGDQPQHF
clone size: .
D gene: .
V gene: TRBV7-9
J gene: TRBJ1-5

CDR3 DNA: TGTGCCAGCAGCTTGGGGGCCGCGGGCGCCTACGAGCAGTACTTC
CDR3 protein: CASSLGAAGAYEQYF
clone size: .
D gene: .
V gene: TRBV7-3
J gene: TRBJ2-7

CDR3 DNA: TGTGCCAGCAGCGTTAGAATGAACACCGGGGAGCTGTTTTTT
CDR3 protein: CASSVRMNTGELFF
clone size: .
D gene: .
V gene: TRBV9
J gene: TRBJ2-2

CDR3 DNA: TGTGCCAGCAGCCACGAAGGAGGCAATGAGCAGTTCTTC
CDR3 protein: CASSHEGGNEQFF
clone size: .
D gene: .
V gene: TRBV6-6
J gene: TRBJ2-1

CDR3 DNA: TGTGCCAGCAGTGAAGAGGGCAGGGGAGCAGATACGCAGTATTTT
CDR3 protein: CASSEEGRGADTQYF
clone size: few
D gene: .
V gene: TRBV6-1
J gene: TRBJ2-3

CDR3 DNA: TGTGCCAGCAGTGACCGGTCGTTAGCTAGACTTAGCAATCAGCCCCAGCATTTT
CDR3 protein: CASSDRSLARLSNQPQHF
clone size: .
D gene: .
V gene: TRBV6-1
J gene: TRBJ1-5

CDR3 DNA: TGTGCCAGCAGCCAAGGAGCAGGAGGGAACATTCAGTACTTC
CDR3 protein: CASSQGAGGNIQYF
clone size: once
D gene: .
V gene: TRBV3-1/TRBV3-2
J gene: TRBJ2-4

CDR3 DNA: TGTGCCAGCAGTCGCGAATCCGGGACTTACACTGAAGCTTTCTTT
CDR3 protein: CASSRESGTYTEAFF
clone size: once
D gene: .
V gene: TRBV27
J gene: TRBJ1-1

CDR3 DNA: TGTGCCAGCACCCCAAACAGGGCCACTGAAGCTTTCTTT
CDR3 protein: CASTPNRATEAFF
clone size: .
D gene: .
V gene: TRBV6-5
J gene: TRBJ1-1

CDR3 DNA: TGTGCCAGCAGCGACCCGACGGGATATAGCAATCAGCCCCAGCATTTT
CDR3 protein: CASSDPTGYSNQPQHF
clone size: .
D gene: .
V gene: TRBV5-5
J gene: TRBJ1-5